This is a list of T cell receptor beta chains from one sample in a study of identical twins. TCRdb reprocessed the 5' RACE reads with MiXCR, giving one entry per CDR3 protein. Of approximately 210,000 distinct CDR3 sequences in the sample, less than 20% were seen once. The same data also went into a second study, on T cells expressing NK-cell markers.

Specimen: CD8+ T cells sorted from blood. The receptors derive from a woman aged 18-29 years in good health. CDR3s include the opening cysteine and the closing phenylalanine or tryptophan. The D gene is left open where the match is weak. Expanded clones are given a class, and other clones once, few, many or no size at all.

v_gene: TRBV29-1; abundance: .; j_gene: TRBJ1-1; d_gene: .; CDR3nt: TGCAGCGTTGAAGATCTAAACACTGAAGCTTTCTTT; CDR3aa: CSVEDLNTEAFF
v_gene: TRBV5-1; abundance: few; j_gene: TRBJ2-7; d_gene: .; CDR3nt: TGCGCCAGCAGCTTGTTCGGGGTTGGCGACGAGCAGTACTTC; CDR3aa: CASSLFGVGDEQYF
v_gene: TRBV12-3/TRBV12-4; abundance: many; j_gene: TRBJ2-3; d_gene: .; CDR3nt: TGTGCCAGCAGTCAAATAAGCACAGATACGCAGTATTTT; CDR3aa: CASSQISTDTQYF
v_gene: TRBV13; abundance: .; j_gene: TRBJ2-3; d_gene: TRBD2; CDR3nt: TGTGCCAGCAGCTTAGTCGGGAGGAGGGCAGATACGCAGTATTTT; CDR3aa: CASSLVGRRADTQYF
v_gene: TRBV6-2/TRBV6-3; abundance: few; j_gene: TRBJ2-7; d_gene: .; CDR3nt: TGTGCCAGCAGTTCAACCGGCTTCTCCTACGAGCAGTACTTC; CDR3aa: CASSSTGFSYEQYF
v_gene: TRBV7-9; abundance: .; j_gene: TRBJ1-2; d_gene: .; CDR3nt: TGTGCCAGCAGCTACCGACAGTTTAACTATGGCTACACCTTC; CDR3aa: CASSYRQFNYGYTF
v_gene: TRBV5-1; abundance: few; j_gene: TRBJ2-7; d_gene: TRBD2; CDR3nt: TGCGCCAGCAGCTCTAGACTAGCGTCTTCCTACGAGCAGTACTTC; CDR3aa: CASSSRLASSYEQYF
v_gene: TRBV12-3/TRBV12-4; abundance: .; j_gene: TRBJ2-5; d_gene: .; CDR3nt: TGTGCCAGCAAAGACCCGGGGACGTGGGAGACCCAGTACTTC; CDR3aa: CASKDPGTWETQYF
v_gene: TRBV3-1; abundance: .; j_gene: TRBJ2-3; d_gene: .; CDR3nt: TGTGCCAGCAGCCAAGAAACCGTTGACAAATACACAGATACGCAGTATTTT; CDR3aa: CASSQETVDKYTDTQYF
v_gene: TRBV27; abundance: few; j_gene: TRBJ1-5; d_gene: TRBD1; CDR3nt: TGTGCCAGCAGTTTAGGGACAGGAGCAAATCAGCCCCAGCATTTT; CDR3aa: CASSLGTGANQPQHF
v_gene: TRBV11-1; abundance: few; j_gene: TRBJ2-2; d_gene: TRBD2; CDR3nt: TGTGCCAGCTACCATCATGGGACTAGCGGGGGGACGAACACCGGGGAGCTGTTTTTT; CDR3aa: CASYHHGTSGGTNTGELFF
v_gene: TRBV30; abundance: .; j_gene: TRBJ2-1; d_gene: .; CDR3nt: TGTGCCTGGAGAGCCAATGAGCAGTTCTTC; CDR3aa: CAWRANEQFF
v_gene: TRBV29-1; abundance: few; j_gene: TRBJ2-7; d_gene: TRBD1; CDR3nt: TGCAGCGTTACCGACAGGGAAGACTACGAGCAGTACTTC; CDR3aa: CSVTDREDYEQYF
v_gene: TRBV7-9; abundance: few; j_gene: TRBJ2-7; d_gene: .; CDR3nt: TGTGCCAGCGGGGCCGTTTGGCCCTACGAGCAGTACTTC; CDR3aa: CASGAVWPYEQYF
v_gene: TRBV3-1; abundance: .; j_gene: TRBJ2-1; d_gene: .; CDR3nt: TGTGCCAGCAGCCAAGCCAGGGAGCGGGTAACCAATGAGCAGTTCTTC; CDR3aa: CASSQARERVTNEQFF
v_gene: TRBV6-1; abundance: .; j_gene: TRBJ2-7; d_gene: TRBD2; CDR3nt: TGTGCCAGCAGTCCCGCGGGAGGCCCCAGCTCCTACGAGCAGTACTTC; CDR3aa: CASSPAGGPSSYEQYF
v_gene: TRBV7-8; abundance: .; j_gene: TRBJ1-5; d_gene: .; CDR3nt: TGTGCCAGCAGCTCATCCATTAGGGGGAATCAGCCCCAGCATTTT; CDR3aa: CASSSSIRGNQPQHF
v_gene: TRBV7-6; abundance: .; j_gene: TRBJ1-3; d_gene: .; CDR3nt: TGTGCCAGCTCCAATGGGAACACCATATATTTT; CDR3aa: CASSNGNTIYF
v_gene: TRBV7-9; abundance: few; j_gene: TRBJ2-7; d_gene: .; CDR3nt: TGTGCCAGCAGCCCCTCCCACTACGAGCAGTACTTC; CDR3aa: CASSPSHYEQYF
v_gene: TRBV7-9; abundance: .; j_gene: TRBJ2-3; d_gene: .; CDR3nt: TGTGCCAGCAGATGGTCGAGTTGGGGCACAGATACGCAGTATTTT; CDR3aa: CASRWSSWGTDTQYF
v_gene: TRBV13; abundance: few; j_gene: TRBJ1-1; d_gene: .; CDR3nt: TGTGCCAGCAGCTTAAGGGGTAGCGGTACGAACACTGAAGCTTTCTTT; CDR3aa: CASSLRGSGTNTEAFF
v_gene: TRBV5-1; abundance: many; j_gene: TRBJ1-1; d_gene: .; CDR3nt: TGCGCCAGCAGATCGAGTAACACTGAAGCTTTCTTT; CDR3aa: CASRSSNTEAFF
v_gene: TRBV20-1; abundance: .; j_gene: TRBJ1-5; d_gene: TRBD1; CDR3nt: TGCAGTGCCGGACAGGGCAATCAGCCCCAGCATTTT; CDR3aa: CSAGQGNQPQHF
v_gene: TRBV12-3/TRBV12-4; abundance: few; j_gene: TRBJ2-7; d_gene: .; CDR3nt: TGTGCCAGCAGCCGGGTTACCTGGGAGCAGTACTTC; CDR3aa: CASSRVTWEQYF
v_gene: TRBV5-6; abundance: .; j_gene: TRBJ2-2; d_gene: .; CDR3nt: TGTGCCAGCAGCTCGAGTTCCCCCGGGGAGCTGTTTTTT; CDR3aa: CASSSSSPGELFF
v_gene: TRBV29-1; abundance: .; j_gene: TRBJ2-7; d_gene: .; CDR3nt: TGCAGCGTCGCATCCTGGGACGGTCGGTACGAGCAGTACTTC; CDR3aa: CSVASWDGRYEQYF
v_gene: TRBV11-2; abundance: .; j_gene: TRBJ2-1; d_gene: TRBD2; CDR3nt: TGTGCCAGCAGCCTCTGGGCGGGAGGACTTTACAATGAGCAGTTCTTC; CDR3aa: CASSLWAGGLYNEQFF
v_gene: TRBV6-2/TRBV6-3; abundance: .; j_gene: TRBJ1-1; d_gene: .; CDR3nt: TGTGCCAGCAGTTATAGTCTTGAAGCTTTCTTT; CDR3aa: CASSYSLEAFF
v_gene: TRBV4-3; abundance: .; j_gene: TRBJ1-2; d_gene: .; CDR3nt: TGCGCCAGCAGCCAAGAGGGTCCGGATGGCTACACCTTC; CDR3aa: CASSQEGPDGYTF
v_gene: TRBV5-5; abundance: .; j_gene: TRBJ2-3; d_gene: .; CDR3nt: TGTGCCAGCAACTTTGTATATTTT; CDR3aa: CASNFVYF
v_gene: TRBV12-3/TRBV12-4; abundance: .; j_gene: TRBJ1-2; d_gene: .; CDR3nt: TGTGCCAGCAGTCCGCTCCAAGGACGGCGCTATGGCTACACCTTC; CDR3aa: CASSPLQGRRYGYTF
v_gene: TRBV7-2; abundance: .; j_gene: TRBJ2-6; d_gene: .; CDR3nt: TGTGCCAGCAATATTAGGGATTTCAGCTCTGGGGCCAACGTCCTGACTTTC; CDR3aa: CASNIRDFSSGANVLTF
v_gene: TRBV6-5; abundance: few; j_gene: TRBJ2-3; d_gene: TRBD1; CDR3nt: TGTGCCAGCAGTTACCCTAGACAGGGACCCCTCACAGATACGCAGTATTTT; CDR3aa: CASSYPRQGPLTDTQYF
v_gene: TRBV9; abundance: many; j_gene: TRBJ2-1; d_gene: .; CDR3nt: TGTGCCAGCAGCGTAGGCGGGGGCTCGAATGAGCAGTTCTTC; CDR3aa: CASSVGGGSNEQFF